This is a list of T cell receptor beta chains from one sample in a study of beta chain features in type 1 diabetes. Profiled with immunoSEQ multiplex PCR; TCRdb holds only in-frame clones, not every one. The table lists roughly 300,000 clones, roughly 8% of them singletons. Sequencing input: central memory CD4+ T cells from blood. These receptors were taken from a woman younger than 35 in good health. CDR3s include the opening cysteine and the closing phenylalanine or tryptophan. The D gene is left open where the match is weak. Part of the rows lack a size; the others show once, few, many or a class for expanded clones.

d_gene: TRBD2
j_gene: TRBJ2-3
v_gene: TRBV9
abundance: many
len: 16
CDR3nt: TGTGCCAGCAGCGTAATGGTACTAGCGGGAGTGGATACGCAGTATTTT
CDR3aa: CASSVMVLAGVDTQYF

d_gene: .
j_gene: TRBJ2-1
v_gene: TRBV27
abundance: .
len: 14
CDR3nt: TGTGCCAGCCTAAGCGCAGGGACGGGCAATGAGCAGTTCTTC
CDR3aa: CASLSAGTGNEQFF

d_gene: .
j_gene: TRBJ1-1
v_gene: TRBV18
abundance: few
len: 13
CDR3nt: TGTGCCAGCTCACCAAACGAGGGAACTGAAGCTTTCTTT
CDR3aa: CASSPNEGTEAFF

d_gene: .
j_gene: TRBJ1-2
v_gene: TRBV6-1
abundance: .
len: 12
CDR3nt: TGTGCCAGCAGTCCCCTGGCTTATGGCTACACCTTC
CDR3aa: CASSPLAYGYTF

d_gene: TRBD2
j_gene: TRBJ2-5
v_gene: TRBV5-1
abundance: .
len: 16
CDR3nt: TGCGCCAGCAGCTCTGGGGCTAGCGGGAGAGAGGAGACCCAGTACTTC
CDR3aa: CASSSGASGREETQYF

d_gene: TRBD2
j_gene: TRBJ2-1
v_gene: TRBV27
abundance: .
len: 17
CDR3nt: TGTGCCAGCAGTTTTTTCAGAGGTGAGCGGGGCTACAATGAGCAGTTCTTC
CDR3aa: CASSFFRGERGYNEQFF

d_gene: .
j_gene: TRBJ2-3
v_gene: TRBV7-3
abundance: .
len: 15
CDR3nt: TGTGCCAGCAGCTTACAACCTAGGGGCACAGATACGCAGTATTTT
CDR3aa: CASSLQPRGTDTQYF

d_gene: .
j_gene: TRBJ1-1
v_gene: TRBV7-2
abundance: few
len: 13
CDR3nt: TGTGCCAGCAGCCTGGAAGTGAACACTGAAGCTTTCTTT
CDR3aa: CASSLEVNTEAFF

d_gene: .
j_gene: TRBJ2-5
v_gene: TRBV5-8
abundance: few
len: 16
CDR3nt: TGTGCCAGCAGCTTCCTGTTAGGGGTCGGGGAAGAGACCCAGTACTTC
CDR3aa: CASSFLLGVGEETQYF

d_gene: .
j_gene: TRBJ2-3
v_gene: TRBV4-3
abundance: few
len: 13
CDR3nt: TGCGCCAGCAGCCAAGAAGGGGGTAATACGCAGTATTTT
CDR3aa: CASSQEGGNTQYF

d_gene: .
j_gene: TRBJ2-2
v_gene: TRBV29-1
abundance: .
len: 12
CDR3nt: TGCAGCGTTAGCTACGTCGGCGGGAAGCTGTTTTTT
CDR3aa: CSVSYVGGKLFF

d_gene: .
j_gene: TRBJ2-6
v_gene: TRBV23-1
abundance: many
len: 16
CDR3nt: TGCGCCAGCAGTCAATCGGCGGGGTCTGGGGCCAACGTCCTGACTTTC
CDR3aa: CASSQSAGSGANVLTF

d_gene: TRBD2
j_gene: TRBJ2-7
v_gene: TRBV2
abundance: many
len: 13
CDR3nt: TGTGCCAGCAGAACTAGCGTGAATTACGAGCAGTACTTC
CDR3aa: CASRTSVNYEQYF

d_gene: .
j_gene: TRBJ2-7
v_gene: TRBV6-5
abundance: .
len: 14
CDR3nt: TGTGCCAGCAGTTGGTCCAGGGGGGGATACGAGCAGTACTTC
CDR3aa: CASSWSRGGYEQYF

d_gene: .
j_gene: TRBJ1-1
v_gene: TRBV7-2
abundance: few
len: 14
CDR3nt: TGTGCCAGCAGCTTAGTACTGGGGGGTACTGAAGCTTTCTTT
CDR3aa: CASSLVLGGTEAFF

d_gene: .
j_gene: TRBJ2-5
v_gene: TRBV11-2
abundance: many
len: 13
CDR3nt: TGTGCCAGCAGCTTAACTACACAAGAGACCCAGTACTTC
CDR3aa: CASSLTTQETQYF

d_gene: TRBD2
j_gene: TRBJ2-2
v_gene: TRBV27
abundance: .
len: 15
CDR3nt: TGTGCCAGCAGCCCGCCGACTAGCGGGGCCGGGGAGCTGTTTTTT
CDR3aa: CASSPPTSGAGELFF

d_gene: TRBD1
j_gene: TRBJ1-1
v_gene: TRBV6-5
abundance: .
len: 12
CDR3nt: TGTGCCAGCAGGCCCTACAGGGGAGAAGCTTTCTTT
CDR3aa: CASRPYRGEAFF

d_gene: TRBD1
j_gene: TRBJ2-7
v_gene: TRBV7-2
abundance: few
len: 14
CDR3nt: TGTGCCAGCAGCTCGGACAGGGAAACCTACGAGCAGTACTTC
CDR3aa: CASSSDRETYEQYF

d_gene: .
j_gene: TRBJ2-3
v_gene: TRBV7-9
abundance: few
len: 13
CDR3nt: TGTGCCAGCACGGGACCAAACACAGATACGCAGTATTTT
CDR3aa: CASTGPNTDTQYF

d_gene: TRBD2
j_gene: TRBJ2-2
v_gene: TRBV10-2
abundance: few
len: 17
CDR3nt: TGCGCCAGCAGATTTGAAGGACTAGCGGGAGTTGACGGGGAGCTGTTTTTT
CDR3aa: CASRFEGLAGVDGELFF

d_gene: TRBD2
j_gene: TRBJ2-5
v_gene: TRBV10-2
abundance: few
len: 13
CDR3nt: TGCGCCAGCAGGTTAGCGGGAGAGGAGACCCAGTACTTC
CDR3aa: CASRLAGEETQYF

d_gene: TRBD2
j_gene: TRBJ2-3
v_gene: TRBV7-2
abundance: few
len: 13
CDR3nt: TGTGCCAGCAGCGAGCCGGGGGGGGATACGCAGTATTTT
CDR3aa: CASSEPGGDTQYF

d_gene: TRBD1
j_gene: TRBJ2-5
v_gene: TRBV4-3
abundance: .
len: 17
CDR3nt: TGCGCCAGCAGCCAAGACCTCCGGGACAGGAGGAGGGTGACCCAGTACTTC
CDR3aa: CASSQDLRDRRRVTQYF